This T cell receptor beta chain was captured in a study of blood T cell repertoires in COVID-19. Looking at the study overall: The origin of the acute and convalescent COVID-19 samples was the United States, Italy and Spain. The analysed material was cDNA or gDNA that came from T cells, B-cell-depleted T cells, or PBMCs.

CDR3 length: 16 amino acids. The V and J ends lost 6 bases and 0 bases respectively, with 16 bases between them. Germline values: CDR1 SGHRS, CDR2 YFSETQ. Authors' methods: Scientists estimated how many nucleated cells there were by amplifying reference gene primers. The protocol was immunoSEQ multiplex PCR, while the TCRdb copy is restricted to in-frame clones and leaves out a portion. Clone size and V and J calls were adopted from that table, with D and trimming inferred from the DNA. The sample has over 100,000 clones, roughly nine tenths seen once; the top ten hold 3.5% to 5.5%. Sequencing was carried out using peripheral blood. The rearrangement links TRBV5-1 to TRBJ1-3; a possible D gene is TRBD1 (6 bases). The receptor was isolated from a man in his forties with acute or convalescent COVID-19. The CDR3 loop reads CASTPGAGASGNTIYF. In DNA, the CDR3 is TGCGCCAGCACCCCTGGGGCAGGGGCCTCTGGAAACACCATATATTTT.